Each of the 23 T cell receptor beta chains below was sequenced from the same sample in a study of T cell repertoires in cytomegalovirus infection. TCRdb analysed the reads with MiXCR anew, one entry per CDR3 protein. Of a few hundred thousand distinct CDR3 sequences in the sample, about a sixth were seen once. Sequencing used PBMCs. The receptors derive from a human donor in good health (CMV status not recorded). Some clones in this sample may be carry-over from other donors' samples.

The chain uses TRBV7-2 and TRBJ2-7; the D is unclear. Germline lookup yields CDR1 SGHTA and CDR2 FQGNSA. There are 13 residues in the CDR3. Trimming shortened V by 4 bases and J by 3 bases, and 10 bases separated the two germline ends. This CDR3 is CASSSDGDYEQYF. The DNA for the CDR3 is TGTGCCAGCAGCTCCGACGGAGACTACGAGCAGTACTTC.

This clonotype occurred many times. The chain has TRBV7-9 and TRBJ1-5; perhaps TRBD1 as D (5 bases). V lost 5 bases, J lost 7 bases, and 12 bases lay in between. This CDR3 comprises 13 residues. CDR1 is SEHNR, CDR2 FQNEAQ, per germline (reference sequence). The DNA for the CDR3 is TGTGCCAGCAGCCCAGCAGGGAACCAGCCCCAGCATTTT. Translated, it gives CASSPAGNQPQHF.

The sample holds many counts of this clonotype. The CDR3 coding sequence is TGTGCCAGCAGCTTAGCGGTGGGGGAGCAGTTCTTC. Protein: CASSLAVGEQFF. The chain employs TRBV7-2 and TRBJ2-1; D remains unclear. The germline gives CDR1 SGHTA, CDR2 FQGNSA. This CDR3 comprises 12 residues. V lost 0 bases, J lost 10 bases, and 7 bases lay in between.

The chain recombines TRBV10-3 with TRBJ1-3, with a weak D call TRBD1 (5 bases). The length of the CDR3 is 14 residues. Between the trimmed V and J ends, which lost 11 bases and 0 bases, there was a span of 14 bases. Germline lookup yields CDR1 ENHRY and CDR2 SYGVKD. The chain's CDR3 is CAARDDSSGNTIYF. CDR3 nucleotides: TGTGCCGCCCGGGACGACAGCTCTGGAAACACCATATATTTT.

About this clonotype itself: It may be a read error: a sequence one base away is much more abundant. The rearrangement links TRBV7-9 to TRBJ2-3; possibly TRBD1 for D (5 bases). The CDR3 consists of 14 residues. The germline V gene has CDR1 SEHNR and CDR2 FQNEAQ (reference sequence). The CDR3 region is CASSLVGATDTQNF. The CDR3 DNA reads TGTGCCAGCAGCTTAGTAGGGGCCACAGATACGCAGAATTTT.

This clonotype showed up just a few times. The gene calls are TRBV5-1 and TRBJ2-2, with a tentative D call TRBD1 (7 bases). Germline V lookup: CDR1 SGHRS, CDR2 YFSETQ. This CDR3 has 16 residues. Trimming pared 0 bases from V and 4 bases from J, leaving 13 bases between. Here the CDR3 DNA reads TGCGCCAGCAGCTTGGCCGGGCAGGGGGGCACCGGGGAGCTGTTTTTT. Translated, it gives CASSLAGQGGTGELFF.

This clonotype was counted only a few times. V gene TRBV28 combines with J gene TRBJ1-1; D ambiguous. The CDR3 runs to 13 residues. Germline lookup yields CDR1 MDHEN and CDR2 SYDVKM. The germline V and J ends were trimmed by 3 bases and 8 bases, with 13 bases remaining between them. CDR3 region: CASSFPSEREAFF. The CDR3 DNA follows: TGTGCCAGCAGTTTCCCCTCAGAACGGGAAGCTTTCTTT. Full variable domain (remainder filled in from reference TRBV28 and TRBJ1-1): DVKVTQSSRYLVKRTGEKVFLECVQDMDHENMFWYRQDPGLGLRLIYFSYDVKMKEKGDIPEGYSVSREKKERFSLILESASTNQTSMYLCASSFPSEREAFFGQGTRLTVV.

This clonotype has more than one count but fewer than ten. This rearrangement joins TRBV27 to TRBJ2-2; D possibly corresponds to TRBD2 (5 bases). The V and J ends lost 5 bases and 4 bases respectively, with 14 bases between them. This CDR3 is built from 15 residues. Germline V lookup: CDR1 MNHEY, CDR2 SMNVEV (reference sequence). CDR3 nucleotide sequence: TGTGCCAGCAGTCTCACAGCGGCGGGCACCGGGGAGCTGTTTTTT. As protein: CASSLTAAGTGELFF.

This clonotype turned up a few times. DNA of the CDR3: TGTGCCAGCACGAGCCCTAGACAGAAGCCCCGGAAGCTGTTCTTC. It translates to CASTSPRQKPRKLFF. The chain recombines TRBV6-6 with TRBJ2-1; the D gene is possibly TRBD1 (5 bases). Germline loops: CDR1 MNHNY, CDR2 SVGAGI (reference sequence). V was clipped by 7 bases and J by 15 bases, with 28 bases between them. The CDR3 runs to 15 residues.

This clonotype appeared a few times. The V call is TRBV7-9, the J call TRBJ1-2; the D is unclear. The CDR3 totals 14 residues. Trimming cost V 7 bases and J 5 bases, with 17 bases left between them. The V gene's germline CDR1 is SEHNR and CDR2 FQNEAQ (reference sequence). DNA of the CDR3: TGTGCCAGCAATGGAAACCCTTTAATATATGGCTACACCTTC. This translates into CASNGNPLIYGYTF.

The sample holds many counts of this clonotype. The CDR3 region is CASSSGQGAGANVLTF. Written as DNA, the CDR3 is TGTGCCAGCAGCTCCGGACAGGGGGCCGGGGCCAACGTCCTGACTTTC. The chain joins TRBV5-4 to TRBJ2-6, with TRBD1 matching 11 bases. The ends lost 3 bases at V and 4 bases at J; junction bases unmatched: 3. This CDR3 comprises 16 residues. Germline values: CDR1 SGHNT, CDR2 YYREEE (reference sequence).

This clonotype was detected ten times or more. The gene calls are TRBV7-2 and TRBJ2-7; TRBD2 matches at 9 bases. The V gene's germline CDR1 is SGHTA and CDR2 FQGNSA. The CDR3 length is 17 residues. Trimming took 1 base from V and 5 from J; bases not matched to a gene: 12. CDR3 residues: CASSLDPWLAGPHEQYF. The CDR3 bases are TGTGCCAGCAGCTTAGATCCTTGGCTAGCGGGGCCCCACGAGCAGTACTTC.

This clonotype was seen more than once but under ten times. This rearrangement joins TRBV25-1 to TRBJ1-1; D unresolved. The V gene lost 0 bases and the J gene lost 7 bases, with 12 bases spanning the gap. The CDR3 sequence is 14 residues long. Germline lookup yields CDR1 MGHDK and CDR2 SYGVNS. The CDR3 DNA reads as TGTGCCAGCAGTGAATACGTTGAGGGAGTTGAAGCTTTCTTT. It encodes CASSEYVEGVEAFF. Variable domain in full (rest from reference TRBV25-1 and TRBJ1-1): EADIYQTPRYLVIGTGKKITLECSQTMGHDKMYWYQQDPGMELHLIHYSYGVNSTEKGDLSSESTVSRIRTEHFPLTLESARPSHTSQYLCASSEYVEGVEAFFGQGTRLTVV.

The table lists this clonotype with a few counts. V gene TRBV18 combines with J gene TRBJ2-3; no reliable D call. Trimming took off 2 bases at V and 5 bases at J, with 8 bases between the two ends. CDR1 is KGHSH and CDR2 is LQKENI in the germline V gene. The CDR3 covers 13 residues. CDR3 sequence reads: CASSPTNGDTQYF. CDR3 DNA sequence: TGTGCCAGCTCACCAACAAATGGAGATACGCAGTATTTT.

Only a few counts were recorded for this clonotype. V usage is TRBV5-6 and J usage is TRBJ2-1, with D possibly TRBD1 on 6 matching bases. Germline V gene data show CDR1 as SGHDT and CDR2 as YYEEEE. The CDR3 covers 18 residues. V shed 0 bases and J shed 2 bases, with 18 bases lying between them. CDR3 amino acids: CASSLATDSRSAYNEQFF. In nucleotides, the CDR3 is TGTGCCAGCAGCTTGGCCACGGACAGCCGGTCAGCCTACAATGAGCAGTTCTTC.

In this sample, this clonotype turned up a few times. The gene calls are TRBV3-1 and TRBJ1-1; D unresolved. The CDR3 is 12 residues long. Germline CDR1 LGHDT, CDR2 YNNKEL (reference sequence). V was shortened by 1 base and J by 8 bases, with 8 bases between the two germline ends. The CDR3 spells CASSQAGMEAFF. The CDR3 region has the DNA TGTGCCAGCAGCCAAGCCGGGATGGAAGCTTTCTTT.

The sample holds a few counts of this clonotype. This rearrangement joins TRBV19 to TRBJ2-3; D is perhaps TRBD1 or TRBD2 (5 bases each). V shed 9 bases and J shed 5 bases, with 15 bases lying between them. Germline CDR1 and CDR2: LNHDA and SQIVND (reference sequence). The CDR3 covers 13 residues. The CDR3 spells CARYRDARDTQYF. Here the CDR3 DNA reads TGTGCCAGATACCGGGACGCCCGAGATACGCAGTATTTT. Filled out from reference TRBV19 and TRBJ2-3, the complete variable domain reads DGGITQSPKYLFRKEGQNVTLSCEQNLNHDAMYWYRQDPGQGLRLIYYSQIVNDFQKGDIAEGYSVSREKKESFPLTVTSAQKNPTAFYLCARYRDARDTQYFGPGTRLTVL.

The chain carries TRBV6-5 and TRBJ1-5, with D hard to call. This CDR3 region has 15 residues. The germline V gene encodes CDR1 MNHEY and CDR2 SVGAGI. Trimming took 0 bases from V and 2 from J, leaving 8 bases between them. The CDR3 reads CASSYSTVGNQPQHF. CDR3 nucleotide sequence: TGTGCCAGCAGTTACTCGACCGTAGGCAATCAGCCCCAGCATTTT.

V is TRBV7-3 and J is TRBJ1-2; possible D gene TRBD1, 5 bases. In germline, CDR1 is SGHTA, CDR2 FQGTGA. This CDR3 spans 17 amino acids. Deletions cut 1 base from V and 4 bases from J, with 19 bases between. The CDR3 DNA sequence: TGTGCCAGCAGCTTAAAACGGGATGGGAAGGGACCCTATGGCTACACCTTC. Its translation: CASSLKRDGKGPYGYTF.

This clonotype was picked up a small number of times. This chain joins TRBV7-2 and TRBJ2-1; 8 nucleotides line up with TRBD2. The CDR3 extends over 15 amino acids. The J segment lost 3 bases and the V segment lost 4 bases, leaving 5 bases of the junction unmatched. CDR1 and CDR2 (germline): SGHTA, FQGNSA. The CDR3 DNA reads TGTGCCAGCAGCTACGCGGGGGGCCTCTACAATGAGCAGTTCTTC. It is translated as CASSYAGGLYNEQFF. The full variable domain, in which reference TRBV7-2 and TRBJ2-1 provide the parts outside the CDR3, is GAGVSQSPSNKVTEKGKDVELRCDPISGHTALYWYRQSLGQGLEFLIYFQGNSAPDKSGLPSDRFSAERTGGSVSTLTIQRTQQEDSAVYLCASSYAGGLYNEQFFGPGTRLTVL.

This clonotype appeared many times. V gene TRBV7-9 combines with J gene TRBJ1-1; D gene unclear. Trimming cost V 2 bases and J 4 bases, with 5 bases left between them. The V gene's germline CDR1 is SEHNR and CDR2 FQNEAQ (reference sequence). This CDR3 has 12 amino acids. The CDR3 spells CASSLIATEAFF. CDR3 coding DNA: TGTGCCAGCAGCTTAATAGCCACTGAAGCTTTCTTT.

This clonotype was seen only a few times. V is TRBV7-9 and J is TRBJ2-1; 8 bases agree with TRBD2. This CDR3 region has 17 residues. Germline CDR1 SEHNR, CDR2 FQNEAQ (reference sequence). V trimming: 8 bases; J trimming: 0 bases; junction bases outside the gene matches: 12. CDR3 nucleotide sequence: TGTGCCAGCTCCAAACCGGGACTAGAAAGCTCCTACAATGAGCAGTTCTTC. Its translation is CASSKPGLESSYNEQFF.

The table lists this clonotype with many counts. The rearrangement uses TRBV20-1 and TRBJ1-4; D not certain. The CDR3 contains 13 residues. Between the trimmed V and J ends, which lost 3 bases and 4 bases, there was a span of 9 bases. CDR1 is DFQATT, CDR2 SNEGSKA, per germline (reference sequence). The CDR3 region has the DNA TGCAGTGCTAGTGCGATCCTTAATGAAAAACTGTTTTTT. This encodes CSASAILNEKLFF.